This TCR beta chain was documented in a study of T-cell memory formation after mild COVID-19. Across the whole study: Clusters were largely donor specific. Study-level results: Pre-infection memory showed some responding clones, and this suggested that cross-reactive memory joined. Clones shrinking between day 15 and 85 showed a balanced CD4/CD8 split, and those that grew later tilted toward CD4+.

Trimming removed 1 base from V and 4 bases from J, with 13 bases in between. The CDR3 contains 15 residues. Germline V gene data show CDR1 as MNHEY and CDR2 as SVGAGI. It was 5'RACE with constant-segment primers that produced the TCR alpha and TCR beta cDNA libraries, which carried sample barcodes and UMIs. Each CDR3 protein is one row after TCRdb ran MiXCR on the 5' RACE reads. This sample yields approximately 340,000 distinct CDR3 sequences, of which 10% to 15% are seen a single time; 20% to 25% belongs to the top ten. Within the sample, this clonotype is medium-sized. Its specificity is not known. The receptor was derived from a man aged 18 to 35 who had mild COVID-19 (a few samples of this study predate the infection). Cell type and time point are not known. The chain couples TRBV6-5 to TRBJ1-1; D not resolved. What was sequenced was PBMCs or a T cell subset sorted from them (not recorded which). This chain's CDR3 is CASSYYPGRGTEAFF. DNA of the CDR3: TGTGCCAGCAGTTACTACCCCGGTCGGGGCACTGAAGCTTTCTTT.